The 8 T cell receptor beta chains in this list originate from one sample, sequenced in a study of CD8+ T cells in alopecia areata. Extraction of RNA preceded its reverse transcription into cDNA, which served as the sequencing template. Some clones are missing from TCRdb's copy, which holds only in-frame ones; the method was immunoSEQ multiplex PCR. The table shows under 300,000 clones, with under 70% occurring only once. The material was CD4+ T cells sorted from blood, obtained at week 0. These receptor sequences come from a human donor with alopecia areata.

CDR3 DNA: TGTGCCAGCAGCTTGGATCTTTGGGGGGCCAGGGAGCTGTTTTTT. Translating it yields CASSLDLWGARELFF. The chain employs TRBV7-9 and TRBJ2-2, with D possibly called TRBD1 or TRBD2 (6 bases each). The CDR3 is 15 residues long. Trimming pared 3 bases from V and 9 bases from J, leaving 17 bases between. The germline V gene encodes CDR1 SEHNR and CDR2 FQNEAQ (reference sequence).

The rearrangement uses TRBV5-1 and TRBJ2-1; TRBD1 matches at 8 bases. V shed 0 bases and J 6 bases; nucleotides not matched to a gene: 5. The CDR3 is 15 residues long. Germline CDR1 and CDR2: SGHRS and YFSETQ. The CDR3 DNA reads as TGCGCCAGCAGCTTGGTGGCAGGGGGCTTCAATGAGCAGTTCTTC. The encoded protein is CASSLVAGGFNEQFF.

The J gene is TRBJ1-2, the V gene TRBV20-1; D unresolved. Per germline, CDR1 DFQATT and CDR2 SNEGSKA (reference sequence). This CDR3 is 11 amino acids long. V lost 6 bases and J lost 7, with 12 bases in between. The CDR3 DNA is TGCAGTGCCGTAAAGGCGGGTGGCTACACCTTC. Translation: CSAVKAGGYTF.

V and J are TRBV30 and TRBJ2-7, with TRBD2 identical over 7 bases. The CDR3 is 13 residues long. Unmatched junction bases numbered 4, after V lost 1 base and J lost 4 bases. CDR1 is GTSNPN and CDR2 is SVGIG in the germline V gene (reference sequence). CDR3 DNA: TGTGCCTGGAGTGGCGGGGGTCCTTACGAGCAGTACTTC. Translated, it gives CAWSGGGPYEQYF.

The CDR3 spells CAWSAWDSGSTDTQYF. The CDR3 bases are TGTGCCTGGAGTGCCTGGGACTCCGGGAGCACAGATACGCAGTATTTT. The chain joins TRBV30 to TRBJ2-3, with D maybe TRBD2 (6 bases). The V gene lost 1 base and the J gene lost 0 bases, with 14 bases spanning the gap. Looked up from germline, CDR1 is GTSNPN and CDR2 is SVGIG (reference sequence). The CDR3 covers 16 residues.

The chain carries TRBV2 and TRBJ2-7; 11 positions match TRBD2. V shed 7 bases, J shed 1 base, and the junction held 6 bases outside the gene matches. The germline CDR1 and CDR2 sequences are SNHLY and FYNNEI. There are 15 residues in the CDR3. DNA of the CDR3: TGTGCCAGCAACCAACTAGCGGGGGCTTCCTACGAGCAGTACTTC. Protein sequence: CASNQLAGASYEQYF.

The V call is TRBV30, the J call TRBJ1-1, with 7 bases that match TRBD1. The CDR3 is 13 amino acids. Germline loops: CDR1 GTSNPN, CDR2 SVGIG (reference sequence). Trimming cost V 4 bases and J 2 bases; bases outside gene matches: 4. The CDR3 bases are TGTGCCTGGAACAGGGGAGTTAACACTGAAGCTTTCTTT. It codes for CAWNRGVNTEAFF.

The genes are TRBV30 and TRBJ1-2; the D is unclear. The CDR3 extends over 13 amino acids. The germline V gene has CDR1 GTSNPN and CDR2 SVGIG (reference sequence). Between the trimmed V and J ends, which lost 4 bases and 2 bases, there was a span of 11 bases. Here the CDR3 DNA reads TGTGCCTGGAACCCCAGCCTAAACTATGGCTACACCTTC. Encoded protein: CAWNPSLNYGYTF.